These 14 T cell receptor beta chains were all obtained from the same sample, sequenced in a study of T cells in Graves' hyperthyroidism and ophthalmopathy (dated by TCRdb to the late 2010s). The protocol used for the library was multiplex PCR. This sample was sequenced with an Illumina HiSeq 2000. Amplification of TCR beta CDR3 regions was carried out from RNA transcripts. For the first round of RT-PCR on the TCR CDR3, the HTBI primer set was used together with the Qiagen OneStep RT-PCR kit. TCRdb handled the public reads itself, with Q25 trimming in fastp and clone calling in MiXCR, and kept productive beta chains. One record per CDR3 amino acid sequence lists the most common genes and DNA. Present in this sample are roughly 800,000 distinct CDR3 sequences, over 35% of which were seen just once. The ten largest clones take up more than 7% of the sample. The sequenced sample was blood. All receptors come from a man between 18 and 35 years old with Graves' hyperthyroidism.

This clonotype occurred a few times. CDR3 nucleotide sequence: TGTGCCAGCAGCCCCGGGACGGAGGTCGCCGGGGAGCTGTTTTTT. Protein product: CASSPGTEVAGELFF. This sequence joins TRBV12-3 or TRBV12-4 and TRBJ2-2; D could derive from TRBD1 or TRBD2 (5 bases each). This CDR3 is 15 amino acids long. Trimming took off 6 bases at V and 6 bases at J, with 17 bases between the two ends.

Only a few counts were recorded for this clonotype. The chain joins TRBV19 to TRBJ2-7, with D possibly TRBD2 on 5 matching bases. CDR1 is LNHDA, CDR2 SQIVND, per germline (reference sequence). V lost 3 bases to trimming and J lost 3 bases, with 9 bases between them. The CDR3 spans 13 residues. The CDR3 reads CASSISGIYEQYF. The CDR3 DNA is TGTGCCAGTAGTATCTCCGGGATCTACGAGCAGTACTTC.

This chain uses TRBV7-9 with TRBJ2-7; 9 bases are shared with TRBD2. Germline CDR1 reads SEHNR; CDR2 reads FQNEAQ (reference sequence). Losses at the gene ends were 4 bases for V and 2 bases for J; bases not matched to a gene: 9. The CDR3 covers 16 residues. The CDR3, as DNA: TGTGCCAGCAGCTCGAGTCGGAGCGGGAGGACCTACGAGCAGTACTTC. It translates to CASSSSRSGRTYEQYF.

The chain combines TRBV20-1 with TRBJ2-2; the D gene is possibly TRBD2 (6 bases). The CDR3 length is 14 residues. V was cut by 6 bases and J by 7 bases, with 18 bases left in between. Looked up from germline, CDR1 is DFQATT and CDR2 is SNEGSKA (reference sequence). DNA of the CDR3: TGCAGTGCCGGCGACGGAGGGTATAGCGGGGAGCTGTTTTTT. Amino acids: CSAGDGGYSGELFF.

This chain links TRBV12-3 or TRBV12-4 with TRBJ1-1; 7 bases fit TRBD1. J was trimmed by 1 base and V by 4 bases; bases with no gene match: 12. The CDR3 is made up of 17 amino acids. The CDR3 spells CASSYPPTGDENTEAFF. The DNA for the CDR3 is TGTGCCAGCAGTTATCCCCCCACAGGGGATGAGAACACTGAAGCTTTCTTT.

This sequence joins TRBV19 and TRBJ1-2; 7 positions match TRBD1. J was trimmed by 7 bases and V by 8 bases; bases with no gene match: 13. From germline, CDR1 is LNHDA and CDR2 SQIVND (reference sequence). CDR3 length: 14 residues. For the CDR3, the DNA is TGTGCCAGTGGAGAGACAGGGAGAGGCCTTGGCTACACCTTC. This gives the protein CASGETGRGLGYTF.

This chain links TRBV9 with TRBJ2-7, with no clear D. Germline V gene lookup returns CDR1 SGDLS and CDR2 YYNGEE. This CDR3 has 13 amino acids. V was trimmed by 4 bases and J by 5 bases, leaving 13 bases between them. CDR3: CASSYGSSNEQYF. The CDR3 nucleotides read TGTGCCAGCAGCTACGGGTCTAGTAACGAGCAGTACTTC.

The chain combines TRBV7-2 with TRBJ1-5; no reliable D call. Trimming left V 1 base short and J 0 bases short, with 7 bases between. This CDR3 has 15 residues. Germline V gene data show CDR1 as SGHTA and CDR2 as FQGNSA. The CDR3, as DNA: TGTGCCAGCAGCTTAGTGTCCCGTAGCAATCAGCCCCAGCATTTT. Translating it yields CASSLVSRSNQPQHF.

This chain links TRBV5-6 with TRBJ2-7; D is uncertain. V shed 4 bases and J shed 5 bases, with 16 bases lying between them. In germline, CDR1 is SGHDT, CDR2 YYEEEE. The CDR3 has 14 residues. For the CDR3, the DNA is TGTGCCAGCAGCGAGCTGGCCCCAGCAGACGAGCAGTACTTC. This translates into CASSELAPADEQYF. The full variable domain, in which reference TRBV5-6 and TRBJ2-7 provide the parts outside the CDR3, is DAGVTQSPTHLIKTRGQQVTLRCSPKSGHDTVSWYQQALGQGPQFIFQYYEEEERQRGNFPDRFSGHQFPNYSSELNVNALLLGDSALYLCASSELAPADEQYFGPGTRLTVT.

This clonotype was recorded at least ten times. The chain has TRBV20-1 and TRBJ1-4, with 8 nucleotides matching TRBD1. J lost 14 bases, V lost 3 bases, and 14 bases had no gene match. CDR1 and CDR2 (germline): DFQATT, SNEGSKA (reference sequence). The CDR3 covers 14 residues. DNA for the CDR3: TGCAGTGCTAGGTCCCGGACAGGGCTCGGGTTGCTGTTTTTT. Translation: CSARSRTGLGLLFF.

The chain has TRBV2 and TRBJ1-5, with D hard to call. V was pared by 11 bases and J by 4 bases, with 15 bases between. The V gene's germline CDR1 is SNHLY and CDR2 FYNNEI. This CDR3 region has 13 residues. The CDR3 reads CAWSTLANQPQHF. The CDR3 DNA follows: TGTGCCTGGAGCACCCTTGCGAATCAGCCCCAGCATTTT.

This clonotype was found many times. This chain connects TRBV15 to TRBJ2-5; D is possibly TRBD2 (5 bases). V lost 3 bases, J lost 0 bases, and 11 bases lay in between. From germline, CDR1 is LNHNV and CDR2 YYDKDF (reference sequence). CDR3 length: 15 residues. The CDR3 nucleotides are TGTGCCACCAGCAGCTCGGACTGGTACCAAGAGACCCAGTACTTC. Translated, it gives CATSSSDWYQETQYF.

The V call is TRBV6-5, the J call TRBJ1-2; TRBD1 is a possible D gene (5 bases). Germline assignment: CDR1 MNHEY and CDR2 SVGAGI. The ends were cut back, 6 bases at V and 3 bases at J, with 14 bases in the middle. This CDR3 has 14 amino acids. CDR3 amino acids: CASRESGTHYGYTF. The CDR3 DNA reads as TGTGCCAGCAGAGAATCCGGGACCCACTATGGCTACACCTTC.

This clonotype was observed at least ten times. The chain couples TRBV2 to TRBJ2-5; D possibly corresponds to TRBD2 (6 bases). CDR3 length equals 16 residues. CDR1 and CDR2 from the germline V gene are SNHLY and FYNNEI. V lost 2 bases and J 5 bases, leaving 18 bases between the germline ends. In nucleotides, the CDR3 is TGTGCCAGCAGTGAACTTGCCCCAAGGGAGGAGGAGACCCAGTACTTC. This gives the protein CASSELAPREEETQYF.